The TCR beta chain under discussion was sequenced for a study of T cells after posttransplantation cyclophosphamide. As regards this clone: Its specificity is unknown.

Generated by immunoSEQ multiplex PCR, the TCRdb table keeps only in-frame clones and is missing some. The table has tens of thousands of clones, more than 75% seen once. Findings of the study overall: TRB overlap between skin or GI tissue T cells and blood was limited. Donor CD8+ memory clones often dominated recipient blood repertoires at later times. After PTCy, TRB diversity resembled that of CNI/methotrexate controls.

Sequenced material: PBMCs. This receptor was taken from a woman aged 55-69 years with a blood cancer, CMV-positive, and with a related stem cell donor.

The CDR3 loop reads CASSLDLKGIYGYTF. CDR3 nucleotides: TGTGCCAGCAGCTTAGACTTAAAGGGGATCTATGGCTACACCTTC. The V gene is TRBV11-2, the J gene TRBJ1-2, with a possible D match to TRBD1 (5 bases). The CDR3 is 15 residues long. Trimming took 0 bases from V and 4 from J, leaving 12 bases between them. Per germline, CDR1 SGHAT and CDR2 FQNNGV.